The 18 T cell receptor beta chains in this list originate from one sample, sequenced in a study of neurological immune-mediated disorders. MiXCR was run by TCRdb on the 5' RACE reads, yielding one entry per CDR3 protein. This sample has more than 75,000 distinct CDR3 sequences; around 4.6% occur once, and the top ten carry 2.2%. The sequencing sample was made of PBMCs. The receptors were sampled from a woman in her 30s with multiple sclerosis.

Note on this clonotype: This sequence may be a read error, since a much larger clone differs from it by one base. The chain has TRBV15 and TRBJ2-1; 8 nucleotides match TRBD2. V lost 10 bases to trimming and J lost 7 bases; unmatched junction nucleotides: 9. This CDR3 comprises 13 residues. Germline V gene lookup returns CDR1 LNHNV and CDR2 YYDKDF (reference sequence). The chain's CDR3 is CANSLSGGNEQFF. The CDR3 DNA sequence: TGTGCCAACTCCTTAAGCGGGGGAAATGAGCAGTTCTTC.

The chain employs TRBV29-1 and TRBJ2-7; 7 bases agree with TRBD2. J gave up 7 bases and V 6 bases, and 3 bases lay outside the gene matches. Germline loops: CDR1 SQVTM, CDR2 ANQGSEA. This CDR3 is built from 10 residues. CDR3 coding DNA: TGCAGCGTGGCCGGGGGGGAGCAGTACGTC. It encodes CSVAGGEQYV.

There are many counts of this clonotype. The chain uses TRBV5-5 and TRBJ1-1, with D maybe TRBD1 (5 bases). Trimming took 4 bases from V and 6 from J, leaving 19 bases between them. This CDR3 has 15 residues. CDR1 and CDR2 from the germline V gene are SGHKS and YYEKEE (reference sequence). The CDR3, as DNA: TGTGCCAGCAGCACTTTGACACCGAACAGGCCTGAAGCTTTCTTT. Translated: CASSTLTPNRPEAFF.

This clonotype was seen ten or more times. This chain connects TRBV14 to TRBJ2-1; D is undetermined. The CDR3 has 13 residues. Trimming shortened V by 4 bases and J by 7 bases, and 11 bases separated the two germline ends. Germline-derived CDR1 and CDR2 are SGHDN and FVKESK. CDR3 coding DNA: TGTGCCAGCAGCCCGCACCCTGCAAATGAGCAGTTCTTC. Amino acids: CASSPHPANEQFF.

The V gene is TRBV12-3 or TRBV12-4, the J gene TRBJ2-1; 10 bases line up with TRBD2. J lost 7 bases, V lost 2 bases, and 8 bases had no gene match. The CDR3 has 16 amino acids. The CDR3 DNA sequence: TGTGCCAGCAGTTTACGGCTAGCGGGAGCTAAAAATGAGCAGTTCTTC. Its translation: CASSLRLAGAKNEQFF.

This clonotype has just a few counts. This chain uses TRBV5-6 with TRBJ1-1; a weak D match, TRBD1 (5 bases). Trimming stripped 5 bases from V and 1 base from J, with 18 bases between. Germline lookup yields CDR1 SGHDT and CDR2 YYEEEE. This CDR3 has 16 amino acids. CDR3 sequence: CASSRKPGQPNTEAFF. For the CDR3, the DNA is TGTGCCAGCAGTCGGAAACCCGGACAACCGAACACTGAAGCTTTCTTT.

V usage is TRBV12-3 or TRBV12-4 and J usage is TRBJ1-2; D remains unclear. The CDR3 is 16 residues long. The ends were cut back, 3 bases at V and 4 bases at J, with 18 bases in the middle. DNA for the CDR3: TGTGCCAGCAGTTTCATTCTAGAGGTATTTGGCTATGGCTACACCTTC. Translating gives CASSFILEVFGYGYTF.

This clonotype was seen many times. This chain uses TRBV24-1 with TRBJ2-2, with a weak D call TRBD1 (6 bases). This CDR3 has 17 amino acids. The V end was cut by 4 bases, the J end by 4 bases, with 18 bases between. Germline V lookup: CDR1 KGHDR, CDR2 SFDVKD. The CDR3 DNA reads TGTGCCACCAGTGAGGGTATGGGGGCAGGGAGCACCGGGGAGCTGTTTTTT. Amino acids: CATSEGMGAGSTGELFF.

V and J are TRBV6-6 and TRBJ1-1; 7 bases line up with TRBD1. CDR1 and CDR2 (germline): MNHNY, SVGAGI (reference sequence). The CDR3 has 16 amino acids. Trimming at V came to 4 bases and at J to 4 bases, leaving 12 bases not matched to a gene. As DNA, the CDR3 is TGTGCCAGCAGTTCTCTCCCCGACAGGGTGGTCACTGAAGCTTTCTTT. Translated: CASSSLPDRVVTEAFF.

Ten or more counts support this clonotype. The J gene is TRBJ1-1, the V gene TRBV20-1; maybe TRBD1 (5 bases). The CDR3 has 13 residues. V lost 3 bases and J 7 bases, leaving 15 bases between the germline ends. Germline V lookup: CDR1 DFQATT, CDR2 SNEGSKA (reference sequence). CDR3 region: CSASAGLWVEAFF. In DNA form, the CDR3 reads TGCAGTGCTAGCGCAGGGCTTTGGGTTGAAGCTTTCTTT.

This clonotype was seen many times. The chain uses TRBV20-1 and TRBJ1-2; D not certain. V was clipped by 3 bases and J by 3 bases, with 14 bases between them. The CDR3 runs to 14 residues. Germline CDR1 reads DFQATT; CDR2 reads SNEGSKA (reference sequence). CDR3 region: CSARLAGTHYGYTF. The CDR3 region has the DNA TGCAGTGCTAGGTTGGCGGGTACCCACTATGGCTACACCTTC.

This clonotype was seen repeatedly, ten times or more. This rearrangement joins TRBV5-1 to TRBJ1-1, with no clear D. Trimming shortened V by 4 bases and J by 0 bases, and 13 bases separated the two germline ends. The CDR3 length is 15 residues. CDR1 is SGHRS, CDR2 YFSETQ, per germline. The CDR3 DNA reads TGCGCCAGCAGCCCCACGAGAGGTTTGAACACTGAAGCTTTCTTT. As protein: CASSPTRGLNTEAFF.

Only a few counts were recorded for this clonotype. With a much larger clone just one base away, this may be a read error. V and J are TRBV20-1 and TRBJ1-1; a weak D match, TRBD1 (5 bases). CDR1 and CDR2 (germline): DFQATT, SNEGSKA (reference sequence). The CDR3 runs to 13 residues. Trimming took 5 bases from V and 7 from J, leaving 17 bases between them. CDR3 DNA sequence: TGCAGTGCTGGTGGGGGGAAGGAAAATGAAGCTTTCTTT. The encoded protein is CSAGGGKENEAFF.

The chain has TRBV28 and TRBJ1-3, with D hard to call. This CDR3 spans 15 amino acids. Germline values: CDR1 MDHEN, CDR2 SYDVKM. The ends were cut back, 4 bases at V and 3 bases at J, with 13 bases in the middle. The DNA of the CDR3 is TGTGCCAGCAGTTCCCGACGGATCTTTGGAAACACCATATATTTT. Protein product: CASSSRRIFGNTIYF.

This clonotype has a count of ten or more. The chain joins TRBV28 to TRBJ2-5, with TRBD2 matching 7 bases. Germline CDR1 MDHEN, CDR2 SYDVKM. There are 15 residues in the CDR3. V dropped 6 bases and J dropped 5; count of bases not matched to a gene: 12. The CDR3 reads CASSLSGGLEETQYF. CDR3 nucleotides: TGTGCCAGCAGCCTATCCGGGGGGTTAGAGGAGACCCAGTACTTC.

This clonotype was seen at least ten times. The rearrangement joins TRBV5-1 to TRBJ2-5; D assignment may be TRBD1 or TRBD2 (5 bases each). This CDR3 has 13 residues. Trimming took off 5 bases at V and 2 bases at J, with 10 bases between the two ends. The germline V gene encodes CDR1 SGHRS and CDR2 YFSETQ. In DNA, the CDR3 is TGCGCCAGCAGTGTGGGGGTTCAAGAGACCCAGTACTTC. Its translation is CASSVGVQETQYF.

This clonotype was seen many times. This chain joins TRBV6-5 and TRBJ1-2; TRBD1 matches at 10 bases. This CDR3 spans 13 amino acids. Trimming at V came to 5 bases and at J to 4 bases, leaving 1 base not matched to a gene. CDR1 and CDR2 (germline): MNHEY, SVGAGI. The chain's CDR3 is CASSGQGVYGYTF. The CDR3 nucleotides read TGTGCCAGCAGTGGACAGGGGGTCTATGGCTACACCTTC.

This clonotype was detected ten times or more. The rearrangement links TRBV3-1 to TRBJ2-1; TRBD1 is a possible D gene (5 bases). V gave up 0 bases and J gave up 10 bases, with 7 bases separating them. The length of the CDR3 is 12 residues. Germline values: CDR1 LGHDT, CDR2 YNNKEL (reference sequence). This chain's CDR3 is CASSQDRTEQFF. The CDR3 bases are TGTGCCAGCAGCCAAGATAGGACAGAGCAGTTCTTC.